This T cell receptor beta chain was documented in a study of blood T cell repertoires in COVID-19. Across the study: COVID-19 samples, acute and convalescent, were from the United States, Italy and Spain. Sources were T cells, B-cell-depleted T cells, or PBMCs; the material itself was cDNA or gDNA.

Germline CDR1 reads LNHDA; CDR2 reads SQIVND (reference sequence). This CDR3 is 16 amino acids long. V was clipped by 2 bases and J by 0 bases; unmatched bases: 6. In the study's own analysis: Reference gene primer amplification gave estimated nucleated cell counts. Here immunoSEQ multiplex PCR was the method, and the copy in TCRdb shows in-frame clones only, minus some. For V, J and clone size, that table is used; D and trimming come from the DNA. This sample carries around 28,000 clones, roughly 89% of them seen once, and the ten largest clones take under 55%. Material: peripheral blood. The gene calls are TRBV19 and TRBJ2-7; 8 bases agree with TRBD2. The source is a human donor with acute or convalescent COVID-19. The donor label of this sample is uncertain. This CDR3 is CASSIKGAGASYEQYF. Written as DNA, the CDR3 is TGTGCCAGTAGTATAAAGGGAGCGGGGGCCTCCTACGAGCAGTACTTC.